Following are 18 T cell receptor beta chains from one sample sequenced in a study of blood T cell repertoires in COVID-19 (dated by TCRdb to the early 2020s). To prepare the library, the immunoSEQ multiplex PCR assay was applied. TCRdb re-hosts the immuneACCESS table, in-frame sequences only. Its copies lack some clones; in the studies checked, an unresolved V gene accounts for under half of them, and the cause for the rest is not known. This sample gives about 360,000 clones in total; around 90% of them show up just once. Of the sample, 3% is held by the ten largest clones. Sequenced material: peripheral blood. These receptors were taken from a human donor in a cohort sampled during active COVID-19.

This chain connects TRBV24-1 to TRBJ1-6; TRBD1 might be the D (5 bases). Germline lookup yields CDR1 KGHDR and CDR2 SFDVKD. This CDR3 is 24 amino acids long. The germline V and J ends were trimmed by 7 bases and 0 bases, with 36 bases remaining between them. In DNA form, the CDR3 reads TGTGCCACCAGCCCCCGTCGGATGGCCAGGGAACGAACCGACGGTGGCTCCTATAATTCACCCCTCCACTTT. Translated, it gives CATSPRRMARERTDGGSYNSPLHF.

The chain employs TRBV3-1 (or the pseudogene TRBV3-2) and TRBJ2-1; D gene ambiguous. This CDR3 comprises 11 residues. Germline lookup yields CDR1 LGHDT and CDR2 YNNKEL (reference sequence). Trimming pared 5 bases from V and 8 bases from J, leaving 7 bases between. CDR3 DNA sequence: TGTGCCAGCAGCGGAGCTTATGAGCAGTTCTTC. Protein: CASSGAYEQFF.

The rearrangement joins TRBV6-2 or TRBV6-3 to TRBJ1-5; D unclear. In germline, CDR1 is MNHEY, CDR2 SVGEGT. V shed 6 bases and J shed 4 bases, with 16 bases lying between them. This CDR3 spans 15 amino acids. As DNA, the CDR3 is TGTGCCAGCAGCCGATCGGTGTTAGCAAATCAGCCCCAGCATTTT. It translates to CASSRSVLANQPQHF.

The chain has TRBV7-9 and TRBJ1-1; unclear D gene. V dropped 5 bases and J dropped 4 bases, with 11 bases sitting between them. This CDR3 comprises 13 residues. The germline V gene has CDR1 SEHNR and CDR2 FQNEAQ (reference sequence). The CDR3 protein is CASSGGSFTEAFF. CDR3 bases: TGTGCCAGCAGCGGAGGGAGTTTCACTGAAGCTTTCTTT.

The chain has TRBV2 and TRBJ2-7; D may be TRBD2 (6 bases). V shed 4 bases and J shed 1 base, with 17 bases lying between them. Germline values: CDR1 SNHLY, CDR2 FYNNEI. CDR3 length: 16 amino acids. The CDR3 DNA sequence: TGTGCCAGCAGTGTCTATGGCGGGGTATGGTCCTACGAGCAGTACTTC. It is translated as CASSVYGGVWSYEQYF.

The rearrangement joins TRBV3-1 (or the pseudogene TRBV3-2) to TRBJ2-3; 10 bases are shared with TRBD2. V shed 1 base, J shed 2 bases, and the junction held 6 bases outside the gene matches. Germline-derived CDR1 and CDR2 are LGHDT and YNNKEL (reference sequence). The CDR3 is made up of 17 amino acids. CDR3 in DNA: TGTGCCAGCAGCCAAGGGAAACTAGCGGGAATCACAGATACGCAGTATTTT. Its translation is CASSQGKLAGITDTQYF.

This chain links TRBV19 with TRBJ1-1; D gene uncertain. V dropped 5 bases and J dropped 0 bases, with 10 bases sitting between them. Germline-derived CDR1 and CDR2 are LNHDA and SQIVND (reference sequence). The CDR3 consists of 14 residues. The CDR3 here is CASSGQSMNTEAFF. In DNA, the CDR3 is TGTGCCAGTAGTGGCCAGTCCATGAACACTGAAGCTTTCTTT.

This clone was recorded a few times. The chain links TRBV3-1 (or the pseudogene TRBV3-2) to TRBJ2-7, with D perhaps TRBD2 (6 bases). The CDR3 covers 14 residues. Trimming removed 3 bases at V and 3 bases at J, with 12 bases between. CDR1 and CDR2 (germline): LGHDT, YNNKEL (reference sequence). The CDR3, as DNA: TGTGCCAGCAGCCACCTCGTCGGGGGCTACGAGCAGTACTTC. Protein: CASSHLVGGYEQYF.

V usage is TRBV5-5 and J usage is TRBJ2-1, with 13 bases matching TRBD2. CDR3 length: 18 residues. The V gene's germline CDR1 is SGHKS and CDR2 YYEKEE (reference sequence). The trim removed 4 bases at V and 5 bases at J, leaving 12 bases unmatched. In DNA, the CDR3 is TGTGCCAGCAGCCCACAGAGGCCACTAGCGGGGGGGCACAATGAGCAGTTCTTC. Its protein product is CASSPQRPLAGGHNEQFF.

The chain combines TRBV2 with TRBJ1-2; D uncertain. Germline V CDR1 and CDR2: SNHLY, FYNNEI. V lost 6 bases and J lost 7, with 9 bases in between. The CDR3 consists of 11 residues. CDR3: CASSPPRGYTF. The CDR3 DNA sequence: TGTGCCAGCAGCCCGCCGCGTGGCTACACCTTC.

A remark on this clone: The sample has other DNA sequences that encode this CDR3 too. The chain uses TRBV7-9 and TRBJ2-7; no clear D. The CDR3 has 11 residues. Germline CDR1 and CDR2: SEHNR and FQNEAQ (reference sequence). Trimming removed 5 bases at V and 1 base at J, with 3 bases between. CDR3 nucleotides: TGTGCCAGCAGCCTGTCCTACGAGCAGTACTTC. Protein: CASSLSYEQYF.

The CDR3 spells CASSVDSGGPNEQFF. CDR3 DNA sequence: TGTGCCAGCAGCGTAGATAGCGGGGGCCCCAATGAGCAGTTCTTC. The chain recombines TRBV9 with TRBJ2-1; 9 nucleotides align to TRBD2. There are 15 residues in the CDR3. V lost 0 bases, J lost 6 bases, and 4 bases stayed unmatched. The germline V gene has CDR1 SGDLS and CDR2 YYNGEE.

The V and J genes are TRBV20-1 and TRBJ2-7, with 9 bases fitting TRBD1. J was trimmed by 3 bases and V by 3 bases; bases with no gene match: 9. Germline V gene lookup returns CDR1 DFQATT and CDR2 SNEGSKA (reference sequence). The CDR3 extends over 15 amino acids. The CDR3 DNA reads as TGCAGTGCTAGTGGGACAGGGTCCCAAGTCTACGAGCAGTACTTC. It specifies CSASGTGSQVYEQYF.

The V gene is TRBV11-3, the J gene TRBJ2-1; TRBD2 aligns across 8 bases. This CDR3 contains 12 residues. Germline V gene sequence: CDR1 SGHNT, CDR2 YENEEA. V was pared by 5 bases and J by 11 bases, with 5 bases of the junction left unmatched. DNA of the CDR3: TGTGCCAGCAGCCTCGGGGGGGGCAAGCAGTTCTTC. As protein: CASSLGGGKQFF.

This chain joins TRBV28 and TRBJ1-3, with 7 bases lining up with TRBD1. Trimming at V came to 7 bases and at J to 4 bases, leaving 13 bases not matched to a gene. The CDR3 covers 16 residues. Germline V gene lookup returns CDR1 MDHEN and CDR2 SYDVKM. CDR3 coding DNA: TGTGCCAGCACCCAGCGAGGGGGCGCAGGAGGAAACACCATATATTTT. This translates into CASTQRGGAGGNTIYF.

The chain has TRBV28 and TRBJ1-5; 7 bases line up with TRBD1. J lost 6 bases, V lost 6 bases, and 5 bases had no gene match. This CDR3 is built from 13 residues. The germline V gene has CDR1 MDHEN and CDR2 SYDVKM. CDR3 sequence (DNA): TGTGCCAGCAGGTTGACAGGGAGTCAGCCCCAGCATTTT. Translated: CASRLTGSQPQHF.

The CDR3 reads CASTLTSGEYEQYF. The CDR3 coding sequence is TGTGCCAGCACCTTGACTAGCGGGGAATACGAGCAGTACTTC. The J gene is TRBJ2-7, the V gene TRBV11-2; TRBD2 agrees at 11 bases. The CDR3 has 14 residues. V lost 7 bases and J lost 4; bases outside the gene matches: 6. Per the germline V gene, CDR1 is SGHAT and CDR2 is FQNNGV.

V and J are TRBV24-1 and TRBJ2-3, with TRBD2 identical over 8 bases. Looked up from germline, CDR1 is KGHDR and CDR2 is SFDVKD. The CDR3 runs to 14 residues. Trimming cost V 10 bases and J 5 bases; bases outside gene matches: 10. The CDR3, as DNA: TGTGCCACAAGGGATATAGCGGGAAGAGATACGCAGTATTTT. The encoded protein is CATRDIAGRDTQYF.